These 27 T cell receptor beta chains originate from one sample sequenced in a study of cytomegalovirus exposure and HLA in healthy donors. It was with 60 Vbeta and 13 Jbeta primers that the PCR ran. Assay used: immunoSEQ multiplex PCR; TCRdb lists only in-frame clones, some missing. The data hold roughly 110,000 clones, with about 75% observed a single time. What was sequenced was PBMCs. Receptors originate from a man aged 35 to 55 in good health and CMV-seronegative.

This clone has a handful of counts. CDR3 sequence: CASSTRTPYGYTF. In DNA form, the CDR3 reads TGTGCCAGCAGTACGCGGACACCATATGGCTACACCTTC. V is TRBV7-8 and J is TRBJ1-2, with a weak D call TRBD1 (5 bases). Trimming removed 6 bases at V and 5 bases at J, with 13 bases between. Germline V gives CDR1 SGHVS, CDR2 FQNEAQ. The length of the CDR3 is 13 residues.

V usage is TRBV6-5 and J usage is TRBJ2-5; 11 bases fit TRBD1. Trimming removed 5 bases from V and 6 bases from J; junction bases left unmatched: 8. CDR1 is MNHEY and CDR2 is SVGAGI in the germline V gene. This CDR3 is built from 15 residues. The CDR3 loop is CASSRTGGLGQTQYF. CDR3 bases: TGTGCCAGCAGTAGGACAGGGGGCCTCGGTCAGACCCAGTACTTC.

CDR3: CASSLAPGGGYTQYF. The CDR3 coding sequence is TGTGCCAGCAGCTTAGCCCCCGGGGGGGGATATACGCAGTATTTT. This rearrangement joins TRBV7-9 to TRBJ2-3, with 8 bases fitting TRBD2. V lost 0 bases and J lost 7; bases outside the gene matches: 6. The CDR3 runs 15 residues. The V gene's germline CDR1 is SEHNR and CDR2 FQNEAQ (reference sequence).

As DNA, the CDR3 is TGTGCCAGCAGCTTAGTAGCGGGGGCCTTCTCTGGGGCCAACGTCCTGACTTTC. Protein sequence: CASSLVAGAFSGANVLTF. The V gene is TRBV7-2, the J gene TRBJ2-6; 9 bases line up with TRBD2. The CDR3 length is 18 residues. CDR1 and CDR2 (germline): SGHTA, FQGNSA. With V trimmed by 1 base and J by 0 bases, 4 bases remained unmatched. The entire variable domain, with the rest obtained from reference TRBV7-2 and TRBJ2-6, is as follows: GAGVSQSPSNKVTEKGKDVELRCDPISGHTALYWYRQSLGQGLEFLIYFQGNSAPDKSGLPSDRFSAERTGGSVSTLTIQRTQQEDSAVYLCASSLVAGAFSGANVLTFGAGSRLTVL.

This chain links TRBV7-2 with TRBJ2-7, with 11 bases matching TRBD2. This CDR3 has 14 residues. Germline V gene data show CDR1 as SGHTA and CDR2 as FQGNSA. With 4 bases clipped from V and 5 bases from J, the junction kept 4 bases outside the gene matches. The CDR3 region is CASSSGLAAHEQYF. In DNA form, the CDR3 reads TGTGCCAGCAGCTCGGGACTAGCGGCCCACGAGCAGTACTTC.

The CDR3 coding sequence is TGTGCCACCTTCATTGGAGGGGCCGGTGAAAAACTGTTTTTT. Protein: CATFIGGAGEKLFF. The chain employs TRBV6-6 and TRBJ1-4; tentative D call: TRBD1 (5 bases). The CDR3 is made up of 14 amino acids. Germline lookup yields CDR1 MNHNY and CDR2 SVGAGI (reference sequence). V lost 10 bases and J 7 bases, leaving 19 bases between the germline ends.

This clone was counted only a few times. The chain uses TRBV4-1 and TRBJ1-2; possibly TRBD1 for D (5 bases). The V gene lost 4 bases and the J gene lost 8 bases, with 11 bases spanning the gap. This CDR3 region has 12 residues. Germline assignment: CDR1 MGHRA and CDR2 YSYEKL. The CDR3 spells CASSRDFEGYTF. The CDR3 nucleotides read TGCGCCAGCAGCCGGGACTTTGAGGGCTACACCTTC.

CDR3 DNA: TGTGCCAGCATGCGGAGCACCTACAATGAGCAGTTCTTC. Translated, it gives CASMRSTYNEQFF. The chain is built from TRBV2 and TRBJ2-1; D remains unclear. The CDR3 runs 13 residues. Trimming took off 7 bases at V and 2 bases at J, with 9 bases between the two ends. Looked up from germline, CDR1 is SNHLY and CDR2 is FYNNEI.

Only a few counts were recorded for this clone. V usage is TRBV6-1 and J usage is TRBJ1-2; 11 bases fit TRBD1. Germline CDR1 reads MNHNS; CDR2 reads SASEGT. V gave up 6 bases and J gave up 4 bases; unmatched junction bases: 4. The CDR3 is 14 residues long. This CDR3 reads CASRGDRGFYGYTF. In DNA form, the CDR3 reads TGTGCCAGCAGGGGGGACAGGGGGTTCTATGGCTACACCTTC.

V and J are TRBV29-1 and TRBJ2-2, with 8 bases that match TRBD1. V lost 1 base to trimming and J lost 4 bases; unmatched junction nucleotides: 2. The germline CDR1 and CDR2 sequences are SQVTM and ANQGSEA. The CDR3 runs 14 residues. The CDR3 DNA reads TGCAGCGTTGAAGGGCAGGGGGCCACCGGGGAGCTGTTTTTT. It encodes CSVEGQGATGELFF.

V usage is TRBV6-1 and J usage is TRBJ1-2, with D possibly being TRBD1 (5 bases). Germline V gene data show CDR1 as MNHNS and CDR2 as SASEGT. The CDR3 sequence is 14 residues long. Trimming removed 6 bases from V and 1 base from J, with 12 bases in between. CDR3 bases: TGTGCCAGCAGGGGGTGGGGGGGTAACTATGGCTACACCTTC. Residues: CASRGWGGNYGYTF.

The chain is built from TRBV15 and TRBJ2-7, with 7 bases fitting TRBD1. This CDR3 has 13 amino acids. The ends lost 3 bases at V and 3 bases at J; junction bases unmatched: 2. Germline CDR1 is LNHNV and CDR2 is YYDKDF (reference sequence). CDR3 amino acids: CATSRGQNYEQYF. CDR3 nucleotides: TGTGCCACCAGCAGGGGACAGAACTACGAGCAGTACTTC.

The V gene is TRBV7-9, the J gene TRBJ2-7; D not resolved. Germline CDR1 SEHNR, CDR2 FQNEAQ (reference sequence). This CDR3 has 13 amino acids. V lost 2 bases and J lost 6, with 11 bases in between. The CDR3 DNA follows: TGTGCCAGCAGCTTAAAGACCGGCGGCGAGCAGTACTTC. Its protein is CASSLKTGGEQYF.

Of note for this clone: Germline is not matched at one junction end, which may reflect a read error. The chain recombines TRBV7-9 with TRBJ2-7; D gene ambiguous. The CDR3 consists of 12 residues. Per the germline V gene, CDR1 is SEHNR and CDR2 is FQNEAQ (reference sequence). The CDR3: CSSSSGPYEQYF. CDR3 nucleotides: TGTTCCAGCAGCTCCGGTCCTTACGAGCAGTACTTC.

The CDR3 DNA reads TGTGCCAGCAGCTTCAGGGCCTACTCTGGGGCCAACGTCCTGACTTTC. Translated, it gives CASSFRAYSGANVLTF. The V and J genes are TRBV5-4 and TRBJ2-6; D is possibly TRBD1 (5 bases). Trimming took off 2 bases at V and 0 bases at J, with 9 bases between the two ends. Germline V gives CDR1 SGHNT, CDR2 YYREEE (reference sequence). This CDR3 is 16 amino acids long. The variable domain in full, completed from reference TRBV5-4 and TRBJ2-6, reads ETGVTQSPTHLIKTRGQQVTLRCSSQSGHNTVSWYQQALGQGPQFIFQYYREEENGRGNFPPRFSGLQFPNYSSELNVNALELDDSALYLCASSFRAYSGANVLTFGAGSRLTVL.

This clone appeared a few times. The CDR3 protein is CASTGSNQPQHF. In DNA, the CDR3 is TGTGCCAGCACGGGGAGCAATCAGCCCCAGCATTTT. The gene calls are TRBV2 and TRBJ1-5, with no clear D. The CDR3 consists of 12 residues. Trimming removed 7 bases from V and 1 base from J, with 5 bases in between. The germline gives CDR1 SNHLY, CDR2 FYNNEI.

Concerning this clone: Germline and junction disagree at one end, which may indicate a read error. This sequence joins TRBV7-9 and TRBJ1-1, with TRBD1 matching over 8 bases. From germline, CDR1 is SEHNR and CDR2 FQNEAQ (reference sequence). There are 15 residues in the CDR3. In DNA, the CDR3 is TGTTCCAGCAGCTTCCGACAGGGGCGGGGAACTGAAGCTTTCTTT. Amino acid sequence: CSSSFRQGRGTEAFF.

V is TRBV11-3 and J is TRBJ1-5; D is undetermined. The V and J ends lost 3 bases and 1 base respectively, with 13 bases between them. CDR1 is SGHNT and CDR2 is YENEEA in the germline V gene. The CDR3 extends over 16 amino acids. The CDR3 nucleotides are TGTGCCAGCAGCTTTTCGGGGAGGTTCAGCAATCAGCCCCAGCATTTT. Translated, it gives CASSFSGRFSNQPQHF.

The chain combines TRBV2 with TRBJ1-1, with D perhaps matching TRBD1 (5 bases). Germline V gene data show CDR1 as SNHLY and CDR2 as FYNNEI. V was shortened by 6 bases and J by 2 bases, with 16 bases between the two germline ends. The CDR3 has 15 amino acids. CDR3 region: CASREQVTANTEAFF. In DNA form, the CDR3 reads TGTGCCAGCAGGGAACAGGTAACGGCAAACACTGAAGCTTTCTTT.

This clone was observed a handful of times. V usage is TRBV5-1 and J usage is TRBJ2-3; maybe TRBD1 (5 bases). The CDR3 sequence is 13 residues long. Germline-derived CDR1 and CDR2 are SGHRS and YFSETQ. V lost 5 bases and J lost 3, with 10 bases in between. The CDR3, as DNA: TGCGCCAGCAGGACAGCTTTGACAGATACGCAGTATTTT. Encoded protein: CASRTALTDTQYF.

The chain is built from TRBV9 and TRBJ1-2; possible D gene TRBD1, 5 bases. The V gene lost 0 bases and the J gene lost 4 bases, with 16 bases spanning the gap. The germline CDR1 and CDR2 sequences are SGDLS and YYNGEE. This CDR3 spans 16 amino acids. CDR3 nucleotide sequence: TGTGCCAGCAGCGTAGAGGGGACGGCGGGGGGCTATGGCTACACCTTC. Amino acids: CASSVEGTAGGYGYTF.

The genes are TRBV7-9 and TRBJ2-3; D is undetermined. The germline gives CDR1 SEHNR, CDR2 FQNEAQ (reference sequence). Deletions cut 5 bases from V and 2 bases from J, with 11 bases between. The length of the CDR3 is 14 residues. The CDR3 loop is CASSRSGFTDTQYF. The CDR3 nucleotides read TGTGCCAGCAGCCGATCAGGATTCACAGATACGCAGTATTTT.

The rearrangement joins TRBV27 to TRBJ2-1; D perhaps matches TRBD1 (5 bases). The CDR3 is 15 residues long. Between the trimmed V and J ends, which lost 2 bases and 2 bases, there was a span of 10 bases. The V gene's germline CDR1 is MNHEY and CDR2 SMNVEV (reference sequence). The CDR3 DNA reads TGTGCCAGCAGTTTAAGGTCCAGGGCCTACAATGAGCAGTTCTTC. It is translated as CASSLRSRAYNEQFF.

The rearrangement uses TRBV7-9 and TRBJ2-3, with TRBD2 matching 13 bases. J was trimmed by 7 bases and V by 4 bases; bases with no gene match: 11. The CDR3 consists of 17 residues. Germline CDR1 is SEHNR and CDR2 is FQNEAQ (reference sequence). In nucleotides, the CDR3 is TGTGCCAGCAGCTCCTCTGGACTAGCGGGGGAGGCAAATACGCAGTATTTT. This gives the protein CASSSSGLAGEANTQYF.

This chain links TRBV19 with TRBJ2-6; 7 nucleotides match TRBD1. The CDR3 spans 16 residues. Germline CDR1 reads LNHDA; CDR2 reads SQIVND (reference sequence). The trim removed 4 bases at V and 1 base at J, leaving 4 bases unmatched. CDR3 protein: CASSKGQTSGANVLTF. The CDR3 DNA sequence: TGTGCCAGTAGTAAGGGACAGACGTCTGGGGCCAACGTCCTGACTTTC.

This clone was detected only once. In nucleotides, the CDR3 is TGTGCCAGCACCGTGGGAGGGGGGACCTACGAGCAGTACTTC. Translation: CASTVGGGTYEQYF. The gene calls are TRBV2 and TRBJ2-7; TRBD2 is a possible D gene (7 bases). Trimming removed 7 bases from V and 2 bases from J, with 15 bases in between. The CDR3 is made up of 14 amino acids. CDR1 and CDR2 (germline): SNHLY, FYNNEI.

About this clone: Within the sample, other DNA sequences also encode this same CDR3. The chain joins TRBV29-1 to TRBJ2-3; TRBD1 matches at 8 bases. Germline CDR1 is SQVTM and CDR2 is ANQGSEA. J was trimmed by 3 bases and V by 7 bases; bases with no gene match: 3. This CDR3 is 12 amino acids long. For the CDR3, the DNA is TGCAGCGGCACAGGGGGTACAGATACGCAGTATTTT. Its translation is CSGTGGTDTQYF.